This TCR beta chain was retrieved from a study of a mutant IDH1 vaccine in newly diagnosed glioma. Study summary: Beginning 4-6 weeks after radiotherapy alone, or with temozolomide cycles, vaccination took place. Patients under treatment included approximately 60% males and about 40% females and had a mean age of about 37 years. Most had both radiotherapy and temozolomide beforehand; others had only one.

Time point defined: week 23, last vaccination. All doses held 300 ug of mutant IDH1 20-mer peptide, with topical imiquimod. Only in-frame clones appear in the TCRdb table, and some are missing; sequencing was by immunoSEQ multiplex PCR. The sample consists of over 55,000 clones, around 80% of them appearing once. V gave up 2 bases and J gave up 0 bases, with 2 bases separating them. CDR1 MNHNY and CDR2 SVGAGI come from the germline V gene (reference sequence). The CDR3 sequence is 12 residues long. This clone was observed a single time. As yet, its antigen is unknown. Sequencing was performed on PBMCs, taken from a glioma patient whose treatment included an IDH1 peptide vaccine. The clonotype was recovered from a woman between 40 and 55 years old with glioma. Some clones in this sample may be carry-over from other donors' samples. The gene calls are TRBV6-6 and TRBJ2-7; D remains unclear. CDR3 sequence (DNA): TGTGCCAGCAGTTACCGCTCCTACGAGCAGTACTTC. Protein product: CASSYRSYEQYF.